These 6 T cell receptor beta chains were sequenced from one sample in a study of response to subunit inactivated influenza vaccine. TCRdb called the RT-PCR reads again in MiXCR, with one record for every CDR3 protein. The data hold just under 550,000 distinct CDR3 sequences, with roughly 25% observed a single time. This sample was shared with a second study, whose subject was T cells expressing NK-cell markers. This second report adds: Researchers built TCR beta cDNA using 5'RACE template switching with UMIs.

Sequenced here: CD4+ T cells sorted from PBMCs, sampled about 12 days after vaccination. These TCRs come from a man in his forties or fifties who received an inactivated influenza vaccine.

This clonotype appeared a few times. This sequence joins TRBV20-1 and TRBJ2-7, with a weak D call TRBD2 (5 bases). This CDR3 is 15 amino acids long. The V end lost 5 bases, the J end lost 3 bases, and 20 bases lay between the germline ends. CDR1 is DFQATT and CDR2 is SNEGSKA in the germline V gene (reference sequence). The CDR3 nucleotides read TGCAGTGCTCGGGGAAGGCGGGTACCCCTCTACGAGCAGTACTTC. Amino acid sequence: CSARGRRVPLYEQYF.

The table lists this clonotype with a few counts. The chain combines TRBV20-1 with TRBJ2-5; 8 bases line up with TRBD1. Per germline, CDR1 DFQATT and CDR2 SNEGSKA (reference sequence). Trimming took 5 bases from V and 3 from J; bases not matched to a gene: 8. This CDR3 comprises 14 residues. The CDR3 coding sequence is TGCAGTGCTCCTGACAGGGGCAGAAAAGAGACCCAGTACTTC. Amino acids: CSAPDRGRKETQYF.

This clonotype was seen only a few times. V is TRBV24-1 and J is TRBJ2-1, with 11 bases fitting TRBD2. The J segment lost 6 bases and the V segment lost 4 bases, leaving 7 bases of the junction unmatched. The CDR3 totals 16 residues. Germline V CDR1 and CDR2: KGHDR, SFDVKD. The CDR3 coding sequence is TGTGCCACCAGTGAACTAGCGGGGGTCTCGTTCAATGAGCAGTTCTTC. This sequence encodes CATSELAGVSFNEQFF.

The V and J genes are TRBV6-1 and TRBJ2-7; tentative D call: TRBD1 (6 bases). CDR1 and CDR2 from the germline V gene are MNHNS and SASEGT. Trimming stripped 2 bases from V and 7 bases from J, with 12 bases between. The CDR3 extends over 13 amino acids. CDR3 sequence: CASSETGKREQYF. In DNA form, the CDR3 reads TGTGCCAGCAGTGAAACAGGGAAGAGGGAGCAGTACTTC.

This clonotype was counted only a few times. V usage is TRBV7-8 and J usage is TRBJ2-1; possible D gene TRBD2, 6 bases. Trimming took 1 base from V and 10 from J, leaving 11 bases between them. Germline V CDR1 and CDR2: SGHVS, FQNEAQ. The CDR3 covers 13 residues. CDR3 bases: TGTGCCAGCAGCTTAGAGGTCGCGGGGGAGCAGTTCTTC. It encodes CASSLEVAGEQFF.

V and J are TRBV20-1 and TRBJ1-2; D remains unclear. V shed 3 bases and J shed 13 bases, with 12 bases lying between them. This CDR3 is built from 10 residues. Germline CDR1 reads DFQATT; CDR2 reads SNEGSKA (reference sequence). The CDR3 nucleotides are TGCAGTGCTAGTGGAGACATATTCACCTTC. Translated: CSASGDIFTF.